This passage covers 27 T cell receptor beta chains from one sample sequenced in a study of blood T cell repertoires in COVID-19. The protocol was immunoSEQ multiplex PCR, while the TCRdb copy is restricted to in-frame clones and leaves out a portion. This table holds tens of thousands of clones, approximately 88% found once. The sequencing sample was made of peripheral blood. Source of these receptors: a human donor with active COVID-19. The donor label of this sample is uncertain.

The chain has TRBV6-5 and TRBJ1-3; 9 nucleotides align to TRBD1. After removal of 5 bases from V and 4 bases from J, the junction contained 3 bases not matched to a gene. The CDR3 has 14 amino acids. The germline V gene has CDR1 MNHEY and CDR2 SVGAGI. DNA for the CDR3: TGTGCCAGCAGTCGGGACAGGGCAGGAAACACCATATATTTT. This encodes CASSRDRAGNTIYF.

In this sample, this clone turned up a few times. The chain links TRBV5-1 to TRBJ2-5; TRBD2 aligns across 12 bases. Losses at the gene ends were 3 bases for V and 5 bases for J; bases not matched to a gene: 11. This CDR3 comprises 17 residues. Germline-derived CDR1 and CDR2 are SGHRS and YFSETQ. The CDR3 sequence is CASSSTGLAGDWETQYF. Written as DNA, the CDR3 is TGCGCCAGCAGCTCTACGGGACTAGCGGGTGACTGGGAGACCCAGTACTTC.

The chain carries TRBV9 and TRBJ2-5; tentatively, D is TRBD2 (7 bases). Germline-derived CDR1 and CDR2 are SGDLS and YYNGEE. The CDR3 has 15 amino acids. The ends were cut back, 6 bases at V and 9 bases at J, with 24 bases in the middle. The CDR3 DNA follows: TGTGCCAGCAACGCCCGGGGGGCCGGAGAAGCGCCCCAGTACTTC. This gives the protein CASNARGAGEAPQYF.

CDR3 protein: CAISADNEQFF. CDR3 coding DNA: TGTGCCATCAGTGCGGACAATGAGCAGTTCTTC. V gene TRBV10-3 combines with J gene TRBJ2-1; D unclear. This CDR3 is 11 amino acids long. The V and J ends lost 4 bases and 5 bases respectively, with 3 bases between them. Germline values: CDR1 ENHRY, CDR2 SYGVKD.

The chain links TRBV24-1 to TRBJ2-5; 7 nucleotides match TRBD1. This CDR3 is built from 15 residues. Trimming took 6 bases from V and 5 from J; bases not matched to a gene: 11. The germline V gene has CDR1 KGHDR and CDR2 SFDVKD. CDR3 DNA sequence: TGTGCCACCAGTTATCGTCGACAGGGCGGGGAGACCCAGTACTTC. This translates into CATSYRRQGGETQYF.

The chain is built from TRBV7-9 and TRBJ2-1; D possibly corresponds to TRBD1 (5 bases). The germline V gene encodes CDR1 SEHNR and CDR2 FQNEAQ (reference sequence). V was shortened by 5 bases and J by 6 bases, with 23 bases between the two germline ends. This CDR3 is built from 17 residues. In nucleotides, the CDR3 is TGTGCCAGCAGCAAACCCCCTGGGGCACTGACGGCCAATGAGCAGTTCTTC. Amino acid sequence: CASSKPPGALTANEQFF.

This clone was picked up one time. This sequence joins TRBV6-5 and TRBJ1-1; weak D call: TRBD1 (5 bases). Germline lookup yields CDR1 MNHEY and CDR2 SVGAGI. V was pared by 4 bases and J by 1 base, with 10 bases between. The CDR3 length is 14 residues. The DNA of the CDR3 is TGTGCCAGCAGTTTGTGGACACAGAACACTGAAGCTTTCTTT. This translates into CASSLWTQNTEAFF.

This chain uses TRBV6-1 with TRBJ1-5, with 7 bases matching TRBD1. CDR1 is MNHNS, CDR2 SASEGT, per germline. The V segment lost 1 base and the J segment 6 bases; nucleotides outside the gene matches: 6. The CDR3 is 15 residues long. CDR3 sequence reads: CASSEGRQGGQPQHF. CDR3 DNA sequence: TGTGCCAGCAGTGAAGGGAGACAGGGTGGTCAGCCCCAGCATTTT.

This chain joins TRBV2 and TRBJ2-5, with 7 nucleotides matching TRBD2. The CDR3 length is 13 residues. V dropped 7 bases and J dropped 5; count of bases not matched to a gene: 7. The germline V gene has CDR1 SNHLY and CDR2 FYNNEI. Written as DNA, the CDR3 is TGTGCCAGCACCGGGGGGTGGTCGGAGACCCAGTACTTC. This encodes CASTGGWSETQYF. Full variable domain (remainder filled in from reference TRBV2 and TRBJ2-5): EPEVTQTPSHQVTQMGQEVILRCVPISNHLYFYWYRQILGQKVEFLVSFYNNEISEKSEIFDDQFSVERPDGSNFTLKIRSTKLEDSAMYFCASTGGWSETQYFGPGTRLLVL.

The chain uses TRBV28 and TRBJ1-1; D remains unclear. Trimming removed 7 bases at V and 4 bases at J, with 13 bases between. The CDR3 runs to 13 residues. CDR1 is MDHEN, CDR2 SYDVKM, per germline. The CDR3 loop reads CASIFPPGTEAFF. The CDR3 bases are TGTGCCAGCATTTTTCCCCCAGGCACTGAAGCTTTCTTT.

This clone was observed a single time. The CDR3 DNA sequence: TGTGCCAGCAGCTCTCAGGGCGGCGGGGAGCTGTTTTTT. Encoded protein: CASSSQGGGELFF. This sequence joins TRBV7-2 and TRBJ2-2; D may be TRBD1 (5 bases). The germline V and J ends were trimmed by 4 bases and 7 bases, with 10 bases remaining between them. In germline, CDR1 is SGHTA, CDR2 FQGNSA. This CDR3 is 13 amino acids long.

The chain carries TRBV5-4 and TRBJ2-7; 9 bases map to TRBD2. Germline assignment: CDR1 SGHNT and CDR2 YYREEE (reference sequence). V lost 4 bases, J lost 6 bases, and 11 bases stayed unmatched. The CDR3 contains 15 residues. The CDR3 here is CASSPSSGIRPEQYF. The CDR3 coding sequence is TGTGCCAGCAGCCCATCTAGCGGGATTAGGCCCGAGCAGTACTTC. Looking up the rest from reference TRBV5-4 and TRBJ2-7 gives the full variable domain: ETGVTQSPTHLIKTRGQQVTLRCSSQSGHNTVSWYQQALGQGPQFIFQYYREEENGRGNFPPRFSGLQFPNYSSELNVNALELDDSALYLCASSPSSGIRPEQYFGPGTRLTVT.

This chain joins TRBV24-1 and TRBJ2-3, with TRBD1 matching 7 bases. CDR3 size: 13 residues. CDR1 and CDR2 (germline): KGHDR, SFDVKD. V dropped 6 bases and J dropped 4; count of bases not matched to a gene: 3. The CDR3 coding sequence is TGTGCCACCAGTACACAGGGGCCAGATACGCAGTATTTT. Protein sequence: CATSTQGPDTQYF.

The chain has TRBV6-5 and TRBJ1-4; D is unclear. V lost 6 bases to trimming and J lost 7 bases, with 15 bases between them. The length of the CDR3 is 14 residues. Germline lookup yields CDR1 MNHEY and CDR2 SVGAGI. The CDR3 protein is CASSDPAAVEKLFF. In DNA form, the CDR3 reads TGTGCCAGCAGCGATCCCGCCGCGGTTGAAAAACTGTTTTTT.

The chain recombines TRBV7-2 with TRBJ1-1, with D possibly being TRBD1 (6 bases). The CDR3 totals 17 residues. The V end lost 5 bases, the J end lost 5 bases, and 24 bases lay between the germline ends. In germline, CDR1 is SGHTA, CDR2 FQGNSA. The CDR3, as DNA: TGTGCCAGCAGCCAGGCATTCCGACAGCTGAGGGGGACTGAAGCTTTCTTT. As protein: CASSQAFRQLRGTEAFF.

The chain combines TRBV5-1 with TRBJ1-2; 7 bases match TRBD1. Germline CDR1 and CDR2: SGHRS and YFSETQ. This CDR3 is 13 amino acids long. The V and J ends lost 5 bases and 4 bases, in that order; junction bases with no gene match: 5. CDR3 in DNA: TGCGCCAGCAGTTGGGGACAGAGCTATGGCTACACCTTC. This encodes CASSWGQSYGYTF.

The sample holds a few counts of this clone. The chain has TRBV9 and TRBJ1-4; the match to TRBD1 covers 8 bases. CDR3 size: 14 residues. Germline V gene lookup returns CDR1 SGDLS and CDR2 YYNGEE. V lost 4 bases and J lost 5; bases outside the gene matches: 4. The CDR3 region is CASSQDRANEKLFF. Written as DNA, the CDR3 is TGTGCCAGCAGCCAGGACAGGGCCAATGAAAAACTGTTTTTT.

In DNA form, the CDR3 reads TGTGCCAGCAGTTTCTCTCAGGGGGGTGAGGTGAACAAATGGCGCGAGCAGTACTTC. Translation gives CASSFSQGGEVNKWREQYF. The chain is built from TRBV28 and TRBJ2-7; D is possibly TRBD1 (7 bases). Trimming shortened V by 3 bases and J by 6 bases, and 30 bases separated the two germline ends. The CDR3 sequence is 19 residues long. CDR1 MDHEN and CDR2 SYDVKM come from the germline V gene.

This clone was found once. The rearrangement joins TRBV6-5 to TRBJ2-7, with 7 bases matching TRBD2. The junction had 7 bases not matched to a gene; V was cut back by 2 bases and J by 3 bases. The germline V gene encodes CDR1 MNHEY and CDR2 SVGAGI. CDR3 length equals 15 residues. CDR3 sequence: CASSYGWASGYEQYF. The CDR3 DNA sequence: TGTGCCAGCAGTTACGGTTGGGCTAGCGGCTACGAGCAGTACTTC.

The CDR3 DNA reads as TGTGCCAGCAGCCATGGGACTAGCGGAAGCTCCTACAATGAGCAGTTCTTC. It encodes CASSHGTSGSSYNEQFF. This sequence joins TRBV7-9 and TRBJ2-1; 11 bases agree with TRBD2. The CDR3 length is 17 residues. Trimming removed 5 bases from V and 0 bases from J; junction bases left unmatched: 6. CDR1 SEHNR and CDR2 FQNEAQ come from the germline V gene (reference sequence).

A few counts support this clone. The chain is built from TRBV6-5 and TRBJ1-2; D gene uncertain. Germline CDR1 is MNHEY and CDR2 is SVGAGI. The V and J ends lost 10 bases and 5 bases respectively, with 17 bases between them. The CDR3 totals 13 residues. The chain's CDR3 is CATLLPGSYGYTF. The CDR3 region has the DNA TGTGCCACCCTTTTACCGGGTTCTTATGGCTACACCTTC.

The chain has TRBV2 and TRBJ2-1; 9 bases fit TRBD2. Germline V CDR1 and CDR2: SNHLY, FYNNEI. After removal of 6 bases from V and 4 bases from J, the junction contained 7 bases not matched to a gene. This CDR3 region has 15 residues. The CDR3 reads CASRVAGANYNEQFF. CDR3 sequence (DNA): TGTGCCAGCAGAGTAGCGGGGGCTAATTACAATGAGCAGTTCTTC.

Points on this clone: The germline gene is not matched at one end of the junction; a read error may be the cause. The chain has TRBV7-7 and TRBJ2-5, with D possibly TRBD1 on 5 matching bases. Germline V gives CDR1 SSHAT, CDR2 FNYEAQ (reference sequence). This CDR3 is 13 amino acids long. CDR3: CASSLDSQETQYF. The CDR3 bases are TGTGCTAGCAGCTTAGACAGCCAAGAGACCCAGTACTTC.

The rearrangement uses TRBV18 and TRBJ1-1; no clear D gene. V was cut by 3 bases and J by 3 bases, with 11 bases left in between. This CDR3 region has 14 residues. The germline V gene has CDR1 KGHSH and CDR2 LQKENI. CDR3 region: CASSPATTHTEAFF. CDR3 in DNA: TGTGCCAGCTCACCGGCAACTACCCACACTGAAGCTTTCTTT.

The genes are TRBV6-5 and TRBJ1-2, with 7 bases fitting TRBD1. V trimming: 6 bases; J trimming: 3 bases; junction bases outside the gene matches: 7. The length of the CDR3 is 14 residues. The germline gives CDR1 MNHEY, CDR2 SVGAGI. The CDR3 DNA is TGTGCCAGCAGCCCAGGAGGGGGCGACTATGGCTACACCTTC. Its protein is CASSPGGGDYGYTF.

The rearrangement uses TRBV28 and TRBJ2-4; tentatively, D is TRBD1 (5 bases). V lost 2 bases to trimming and J lost 8 bases, with 25 bases between them. Germline-derived CDR1 and CDR2 are MDHEN and SYDVKM. This CDR3 is built from 18 residues. The DNA of the CDR3 is TGTGCCAGCAGTTTACAATCTTCCTGGACACGGACGGGTGACATTCAGTACTTC. This encodes CASSLQSSWTRTGDIQYF.

V is TRBV4-2 and J is TRBJ2-1; possibly TRBD1 for D (5 bases). The CDR3 has 14 residues. The germline V and J ends were trimmed by 0 bases and 9 bases, with 12 bases remaining between them. The V gene's germline CDR1 is LGHNA and CDR2 YNFKEQ. CDR3 protein: CASSQDVAGIEQFF. CDR3 DNA sequence: TGTGCCAGCAGCCAAGATGTTGCAGGGATTGAGCAGTTCTTC.